The rows below give T cell receptor beta chains drawn from one sample of a study of long-term antiretroviral therapy in people with HIV. TCRdb's table, derived via immunoSEQ multiplex PCR, lists solely in-frame clones and lacks some. Of about 19,000 clones listed, approximately 82% are singletons. Specimen: unsorted PBMCs, collected 0.5 years before starting antiretroviral therapy. These receptors came from a woman aged 50 to 65 with HIV. CDR3s include the opening cysteine and the closing phenylalanine or tryptophan. The D gene is left open where the match is weak. A clone size is listed for some rows: how often the clone was seen (once, few, many), or a class if it is expanded.

abundance: few
j_gene: TRBJ1-2
d_gene: -
v_gene: TRBV7-9
CDR3nt: TGTGCCAGCAGCCCCGGACACCTCTATGGCTACACCTTC
CDR3aa: CASSPGHLYGYTF

abundance: -
j_gene: TRBJ1-3
d_gene: -
v_gene: TRBV30
CDR3nt: TGTGCCTGGAGTCGCGGGATCTCTGGAAACACCATATATTTT
CDR3aa: CAWSRGISGNTIYF

abundance: -
j_gene: TRBJ1-2
d_gene: TRBD1
v_gene: TRBV19
CDR3nt: TGTGCCAGTACCCCTCCCGGACAGGGGGCTTCTGGCTACACCTTC
CDR3aa: CASTPPGQGASGYTF

abundance: -
j_gene: TRBJ2-1
d_gene: -
v_gene: TRBV14
CDR3nt: TGTGCCAGCAGCCTCGCAGTCTACAATGAGCAGTTCTTC
CDR3aa: CASSLAVYNEQFF

abundance: large
j_gene: TRBJ2-3
d_gene: -
v_gene: TRBV7-9
CDR3nt: TGTGCCAGCAGCGGCCCGACTAGTCGTAGCACAGATACGCAGTATTTT
CDR3aa: CASSGPTSRSTDTQYF

abundance: -
j_gene: TRBJ2-2
d_gene: TRBD2
v_gene: TRBV7-3
CDR3nt: TGTGCCAGCACCCCCTCCACTAGCGCAGCCCCCGGGGAGCTGTTTTTT
CDR3aa: CASTPSTSAAPGELFF

abundance: -
j_gene: TRBJ2-5
d_gene: -
v_gene: TRBV28
CDR3nt: TGTGCCAGCAGGGATACAGGTATGGGAGAGACCCAGTACTTC
CDR3aa: CASRDTGMGETQYF

abundance: once
j_gene: TRBJ2-7
d_gene: -
v_gene: TRBV5-3
CDR3nt: TGTGCCAGAAGTTACGCCGACAGGTCCTCCTACGAGCAGTACTTC
CDR3aa: CARSYADRSSYEQYF

abundance: -
j_gene: TRBJ2-7
d_gene: TRBD1
v_gene: TRBV5-6
CDR3nt: TGTGCCAGCAGCTTGATTCCCGGGACAGGGATCGAGCAGTACTTC
CDR3aa: CASSLIPGTGIEQYF

abundance: -
j_gene: TRBJ2-7
d_gene: -
v_gene: TRBV19
CDR3nt: TGTGCCAGTAGTATAGACACCGGGAACCCGTACGAGCAGTACTTC
CDR3aa: CASSIDTGNPYEQYF

abundance: -
j_gene: TRBJ2-6
d_gene: -
v_gene: TRBV15
CDR3nt: TGTGCCACCCTATGGAAGACAGTTAGCTCTGGGGCCAACGTCCTGACTTTC
CDR3aa: CATLWKTVSSGANVLTF

abundance: -
j_gene: TRBJ2-1
d_gene: -
v_gene: TRBV11-3
CDR3nt: TGTGCCAGCAGCCCCCCTGGGGGCCCGAGGGTTGAGCAGTTCTTC
CDR3aa: CASSPPGGPRVEQFF

abundance: -
j_gene: TRBJ2-3
d_gene: -
v_gene: TRBV7-9
CDR3nt: TGTGCCAGCAGCTTTTTAAGTCAAAGCACAGATACGCAGTATTTT
CDR3aa: CASSFLSQSTDTQYF

abundance: -
j_gene: TRBJ2-2
d_gene: -
v_gene: TRBV6-5
CDR3nt: TGTGCCAGCAGTACATTGGACAGGCTGTTTTTT
CDR3aa: CASSTLDRLFF

abundance: few
j_gene: TRBJ1-2
d_gene: -
v_gene: TRBV5-1
CDR3nt: TGCGCCAGCAGCTTGGGGGGATACTATGGCTACACCTTC
CDR3aa: CASSLGGYYGYTF

abundance: -
j_gene: TRBJ1-1
d_gene: -
v_gene: TRBV5-8
CDR3nt: TGTGCCAGCAGCTTCGGGGGCCGGAACACTGAAGCTTTCTTT
CDR3aa: CASSFGGRNTEAFF

abundance: -
j_gene: TRBJ2-5
d_gene: TRBD1
v_gene: TRBV30
CDR3nt: TGTGCCTGGGGGGACAACAGGGGAGAGACCCAGTACTTC
CDR3aa: CAWGDNRGETQYF

abundance: -
j_gene: TRBJ1-1
d_gene: TRBD1
v_gene: TRBV25-1
CDR3nt: TGTGCCAGCAGTGTGTTAGGGGGCAGGACTGAAGCTTTCTTT
CDR3aa: CASSVLGGRTEAFF

abundance: -
j_gene: TRBJ2-2
d_gene: -
v_gene: TRBV7-6
CDR3nt: TGTGCCAGCAGCTTAGGAGTACAGGGTGCGGGCGGGGAGCTGTTTTTT
CDR3aa: CASSLGVQGAGGELFF

abundance: once
j_gene: TRBJ2-3
d_gene: -
v_gene: TRBV5-6
CDR3nt: TGTGCCAGCAGCTTGGGTCTGAGTAGCACAGATACGCAGTATTTT
CDR3aa: CASSLGLSSTDTQYF

abundance: -
j_gene: TRBJ1-4
d_gene: -
v_gene: TRBV7-9
CDR3nt: TGTGCCAGCAGCTTAGGGCCAGGGATCACTAATGAAAAACTGTTTTTT
CDR3aa: CASSLGPGITNEKLFF

abundance: -
j_gene: TRBJ1-2
d_gene: -
v_gene: TRBV19
CDR3nt: TGTGCCAGTAGTAGGGGCGGCTATGGCTACACCTTC
CDR3aa: CASSRGGYGYTF

abundance: -
j_gene: TRBJ1-2
d_gene: TRBD1
v_gene: TRBV30
CDR3nt: TGTGCCTGGAACCCCGGGACAGACCATGGCTACACCTTC
CDR3aa: CAWNPGTDHGYTF

abundance: -
j_gene: TRBJ1-1
d_gene: -
v_gene: TRBV12-5
CDR3nt: TGTGCTAGTGGTCTGGGGGTGAACACTGAAGCTTTCTTT
CDR3aa: CASGLGVNTEAFF

abundance: few
j_gene: TRBJ2-7
d_gene: TRBD1
v_gene: TRBV25-1
CDR3nt: TGTGCCAGCAGGGGACAGGTTAGGCACGAGCAGTACTTC
CDR3aa: CASRGQVRHEQYF

abundance: -
j_gene: TRBJ1-2
d_gene: -
v_gene: TRBV4-2
CDR3nt: TGTGCCAGCAGCCAAGAGGGAAGGGAGGTTTATAACTATGGCTACACCTTC
CDR3aa: CASSQEGREVYNYGYTF

abundance: medium-sized
j_gene: TRBJ1-6
d_gene: TRBD1
v_gene: TRBV5-6
CDR3nt: TGTGCCAGCAGCTTTCCGTCCGGGACAGGGGAGAATAATTCACCCCTCCACTTT
CDR3aa: CASSFPSGTGENNSPLHF

abundance: few
j_gene: TRBJ1-1
d_gene: -
v_gene: TRBV7-9
CDR3nt: TGTGCCAGCAGCTTAACGCAGAACACTGAAGCTTTCTTT
CDR3aa: CASSLTQNTEAFF

abundance: -
j_gene: TRBJ2-2
d_gene: -
v_gene: TRBV7-9
CDR3nt: TGTGCCAGCAGTCAAAGGGGTTCGAACACCGGGGAGCTGTTTTTT
CDR3aa: CASSQRGSNTGELFF

abundance: -
j_gene: TRBJ1-1
d_gene: -
v_gene: TRBV7-9
CDR3nt: TGTGCCAGCAGCCCGGGGTCAACAGACACTGAAGCTTTCTTT
CDR3aa: CASSPGSTDTEAFF

abundance: -
j_gene: TRBJ2-6
d_gene: -
v_gene: TRBV7-3
CDR3nt: TGTGCCAGCAGCGCGGACAGCTCTGGGGCCAACGTCCTGACTTTC
CDR3aa: CASSADSSGANVLTF

abundance: once
j_gene: TRBJ1-2
d_gene: -
v_gene: TRBV9
CDR3nt: TGTGCCAGCAGCCCACAACCCGGGACGCTTCCTACCAACAATGGCTACACCTTC
CDR3aa: CASSPQPGTLPTNNGYTF

abundance: -
j_gene: TRBJ2-6
d_gene: -
v_gene: TRBV25-1
CDR3nt: TGTGCCAGCAGTGAAGGAGGGATAGAAGGGGCCAACGTCCTGACTTTC
CDR3aa: CASSEGGIEGANVLTF

abundance: once
j_gene: TRBJ1-5
d_gene: -
v_gene: TRBV5-8
CDR3nt: TGTGCCAGCAGCTTGGCAGCCGGGGTAGCATACAATCAGCCCCAGCATTTT
CDR3aa: CASSLAAGVAYNQPQHF

abundance: few
j_gene: TRBJ1-1
d_gene: TRBD1
v_gene: TRBV18
CDR3nt: TGTGCCAGCTCACCTCCAGGGGGAATTCGGAACACTGAAGCTTTCTTT
CDR3aa: CASSPPGGIRNTEAFF

abundance: -
j_gene: TRBJ2-1
d_gene: TRBD1
v_gene: TRBV19
CDR3nt: TGTGCCAGTAGGGACCCGGGACAGAGCTCCTACAATGAGCAGTTCTTC
CDR3aa: CASRDPGQSSYNEQFF

abundance: once
j_gene: TRBJ1-1
d_gene: -
v_gene: TRBV11-2
CDR3nt: TGTGCCAGCAGCCCGGGGAGGGGCAAGAACACTGAAGCTTTCTTT
CDR3aa: CASSPGRGKNTEAFF

abundance: -
j_gene: TRBJ1-1
d_gene: -
v_gene: TRBV5-6
CDR3nt: TGTGCCAGCAGCTTTTTTGGCGGAGCTGAAGCTTTCTTT
CDR3aa: CASSFFGGAEAFF

abundance: medium-sized
j_gene: TRBJ1-5
d_gene: -
v_gene: TRBV2
CDR3nt: TGTGCCAGCAGTGAGTCACAGTATAGCAATCAGCCCCAGCATTTT
CDR3aa: CASSESQYSNQPQHF

abundance: few
j_gene: TRBJ2-2
d_gene: TRBD1
v_gene: TRBV5-4
CDR3nt: TGTGCCAGCAGTCGCGGCCAGGGGGCCTTCACCGGGGAGCTGTTTTTT
CDR3aa: CASSRGQGAFTGELFF

abundance: -
j_gene: TRBJ1-5
d_gene: TRBD1
v_gene: TRBV2
CDR3nt: TGTGCCAGCAGGGGGACAGGGGCTCAGCCCCAGCATTTT
CDR3aa: CASRGTGAQPQHF

abundance: -
j_gene: TRBJ1-5
d_gene: TRBD1
v_gene: TRBV2
CDR3nt: TGTGCCAGCCAGGAGGGGGCGAACAATCAGCCCCAGCATTTT
CDR3aa: CASQEGANNQPQHF

abundance: -
j_gene: TRBJ2-5
d_gene: -
v_gene: TRBV7-9
CDR3nt: TGTGCCAGCAGCTTATCGTCGGAAGAGACCCAGTACTTC
CDR3aa: CASSLSSEETQYF

abundance: few
j_gene: TRBJ1-5
d_gene: TRBD1
v_gene: TRBV6-1
CDR3nt: TGTGCCAGCAGTGAGCAGACAGGGAATCAGCCCCAGCATTTT
CDR3aa: CASSEQTGNQPQHF

abundance: once
j_gene: TRBJ2-2
d_gene: -
v_gene: TRBV15
CDR3nt: TGTGCCACCGGGCGGAGGGGGGGCCTCACCGGGGAGCTGTTTTTT
CDR3aa: CATGRRGGLTGELFF

abundance: -
j_gene: TRBJ2-2
d_gene: -
v_gene: TRBV5-1
CDR3nt: TGCGCCAGCAGCCCGAGTGCAGGGAACACCGGGGAGCTGTTTTTT
CDR3aa: CASSPSAGNTGELFF

abundance: -
j_gene: TRBJ2-1
d_gene: TRBD2
v_gene: TRBV9
CDR3nt: TGTGCCAGCAGCGTCCCCCGCGGGGGGGATAACTACAATGAGCAGTTCTTC
CDR3aa: CASSVPRGGDNYNEQFF

abundance: -
j_gene: TRBJ2-2
d_gene: -
v_gene: TRBV6-4
CDR3nt: TGTGCCAGCAGTGACTCTGGCGGGGTCCTTCCCGGGGAGCTGTTTTTT
CDR3aa: CASSDSGGVLPGELFF